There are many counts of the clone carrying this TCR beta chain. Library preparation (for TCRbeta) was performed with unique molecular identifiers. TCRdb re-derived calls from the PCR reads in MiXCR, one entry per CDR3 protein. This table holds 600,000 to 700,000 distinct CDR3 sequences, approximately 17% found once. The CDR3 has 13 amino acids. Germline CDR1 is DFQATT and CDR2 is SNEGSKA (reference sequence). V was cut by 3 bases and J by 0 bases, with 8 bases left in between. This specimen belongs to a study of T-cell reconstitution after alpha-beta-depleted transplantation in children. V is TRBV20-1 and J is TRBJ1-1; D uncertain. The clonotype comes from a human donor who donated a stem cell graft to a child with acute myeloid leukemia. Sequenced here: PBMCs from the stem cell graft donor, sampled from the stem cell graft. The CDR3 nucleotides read TGCAGTGCTAGCGGGATAATGAACACTGAAGCTTTCTTT. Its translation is CSASGIMNTEAFF.